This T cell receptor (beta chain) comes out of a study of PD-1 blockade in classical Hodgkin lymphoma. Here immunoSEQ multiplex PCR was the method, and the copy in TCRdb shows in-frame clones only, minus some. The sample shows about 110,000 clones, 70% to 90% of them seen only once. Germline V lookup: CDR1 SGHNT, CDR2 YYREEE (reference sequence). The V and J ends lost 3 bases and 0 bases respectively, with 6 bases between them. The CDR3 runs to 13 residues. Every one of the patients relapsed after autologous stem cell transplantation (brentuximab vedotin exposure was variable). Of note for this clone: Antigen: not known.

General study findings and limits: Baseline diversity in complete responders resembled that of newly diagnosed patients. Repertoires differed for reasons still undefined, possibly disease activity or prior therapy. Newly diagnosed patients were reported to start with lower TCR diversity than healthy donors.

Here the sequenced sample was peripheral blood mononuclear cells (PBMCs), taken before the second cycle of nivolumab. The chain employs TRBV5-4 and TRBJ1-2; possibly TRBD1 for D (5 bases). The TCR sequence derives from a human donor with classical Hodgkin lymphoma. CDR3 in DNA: TGTGCCAGCAGCTCGACAGCTAACTATGGCTACACCTTC. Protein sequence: CASSSTANYGYTF. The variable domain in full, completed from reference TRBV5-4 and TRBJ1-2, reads ETGVTQSPTHLIKTRGQQVTLRCSSQSGHNTVSWYQQALGQGPQFIFQYYREEENGRGNFPPRFSGLQFPNYSSELNVNALELDDSALYLCASSSTANYGYTFGSGTRLTVV.